This T cell receptor beta chain was captured by sequencing in a study of CD4 T cells in relation to SARS-CoV-2 and coronaviruses. Study-wide context: PBMCs were cultured with antigen for over nine days before TCR beta sequencing.

The germline V gene has CDR1 PRHDT and CDR2 FYEKMQ (reference sequence). Trimming left V 0 bases short and J 1 base short, with 21 bases between. CDR3 length: 19 amino acids. Naive and memory CD4+ T cells came from enriched cryopreserved PBMCs. Study-wide points: Crossreactivity was assessed only for spike protein, not other viral proteins.

On this clone: The antigen is not known.

Method: immunoSEQ multiplex PCR; TCRdb's copy keeps in-frame clones and lacks some. This sample has under 45,000 clones; roughly 85% occur once, and the top ten carry 3.5% to 5%. The TCR originated in an adult with COVID-19. The gene calls are TRBV13 and TRBJ2-5; D uncertain. The material sequenced was naive CD4+ T cells from PBMCs, cultured in vitro. Subset noted: naive CD4+ T cells isolated by negative enrichment. The CDR3 DNA sequence: TGTGCCAGCAGCTTAGGACGTTTGGGGTCGGCGGAGCCCCAAGAGACCCAGTACTTC. Translating it yields CASSLGRLGSAEPQETQYF.